This T cell receptor beta chain was captured in a study of blood T cells in healthy people across ages. Study as a whole: About one barcoded beta molecule was captured per two T cells (by template switching).

For the second PCR, which ran for about 7 to 11 cycles, a sample-barcoded 5' primer and a J-beta primer mix were used. Sequencing recovered at least 2.5 million CDR3-containing paired-end reads from each sample. TCRdb re-called the 5' RACE reads through MiXCR, storing one row per CDR3 protein. Found here are over 1,500,000 distinct CDR3 sequences, around half of them singletons; the top ten hold 2.1%. The sample holds a few counts of this clonotype. CDR3 length: 16 residues. The V gene lost 1 base and the J gene lost 1 base, with 13 bases spanning the gap. Germline V gene lookup returns CDR1 SGHVS and CDR2 FQNEAQ.

The rearrangement links TRBV7-8 to TRBJ2-5, with D perhaps matching TRBD2 (6 bases). Sequenced: blood. The TCR sequence derives from a woman aged 40 to 50 in good health. The CDR3 DNA reads as TGTGCCAGCAGCTTAGGCATTAGCGGTGTCCAAGAGACCCAGTACTTC. It encodes CASSLGISGVQETQYF.